There are a few counts of the clone carrying this T cell receptor (beta chain). One junction end disagrees with the germline gene, perhaps due to a read error. These data are taken from a study of tumor-infiltrating lymphocytes in primary liver carcinoma. It was from approximately 22-30 mg of unsorted bulk tissue that RNA and DNA were co-extracted. The investigators made TCR beta cDNA from approximately 500 ng total RNA, using a constant-region primer. Nested multiplex PCR, run for three rounds with slightly modified ARM-PCR, yielded TCR beta libraries. TRBV1-TRBV30 forward primers paired with a C-beta reverse primer were used in the first two PCR rounds, which ran roughly 11 cycles each. MiXCR, applied by TCRdb to the multiplex PCR reads, yields one record per CDR3 protein. This sample has approximately 110,000 distinct CDR3 sequences, with 60% to 80% found just once. Germline lookup yields CDR1 SGHAT and CDR2 FQNNGV. CDR3 length equals 15 residues.

The sample taken for sequencing was liver tumor tissue from sampling region 3. This sample's subset: tumor region T3, left-lateral pole. The TCR comes from a woman aged 60-70 years with primary liver carcinoma and hepatitis B virus infection. The chain combines TRBV11-2 with TRBJ2-3, with 7 nucleotides matching TRBD2. CDR3 protein: CASGFGLGRTDARYF. In nucleotides, the CDR3 is TGTGCCAGCGGCTTCGGACTAGGACGCACAGATGCGCGGTATTTT.